This TCR beta chain appears in the sequencing data of a study of blood T cell repertoires in COVID-19. Study as a whole: Sites across the United States, Italy and Spain contributed samples from acute and convalescent COVID-19. In each case, the material was cDNA or gDNA derived from T cells, B-cell-depleted T cells, or PBMCs.

Study processing details: Amplification of reference gene primers was used by the study to estimate nucleated cell counts. Profiling relied on immunoSEQ multiplex PCR, and the TCRdb table lists in-frame clones only, not all of them. V and J calls and clone size follow that table, whereas D and trimming were derived from the DNA. The data show some 150,000 clones, roughly 90% seen once. The CDR3 totals 18 residues. The J segment lost 7 bases and the V segment lost 5 bases, leaving 21 bases of the junction unmatched. Germline V gene lookup returns CDR1 MDHEN and CDR2 SYDVKM. The receptor was isolated from a human donor in a cohort sampled during active COVID-19. Sequenced material: peripheral blood. V gene TRBV28 combines with J gene TRBJ2-7, with TRBD1 identical over 9 bases. CDR3 residues: CASSPDLYTGTGRREQYF. CDR3 bases: TGTGCCAGCAGTCCAGATCTATATACCGGGACAGGGAGGCGAGAGCAGTACTTC.